This TCR beta chain stems from a study of T cell responses to AZD1222 COVID-19 vaccine. Study-level points and caveats: Spike-specific TCRs gained breadth and depth after people received two AZD1222 doses. Samples come after the peak T cell response, not at day 14.

Samples with a second dose at about 4 or about 12 weeks were pooled together. Sequenced by immunoSEQ multiplex PCR; TCRdb stores in-frame clones only, minus some. The repertoire includes about 150,000 clones, 85% to 90% of them detected once, and about 9% sits in the top ten. In germline, CDR1 is SNHLY, CDR2 FYNNEI. The CDR3 runs to 13 residues. Trimming cost V 8 bases and J 2 bases, with 10 bases left between them. This clone was counted once. Its antigen is undetermined. Sequenced material: peripheral blood, taken 28 days after the second AZD1222 dose. This sequence was found in an adult who received the AZD1222 COVID-19 vaccine. The chain has TRBV2 and TRBJ1-5; D is perhaps TRBD1 (6 bases). Here the CDR3 DNA reads TGTGCCAGCGGGGGCTGGGGCAATCAGCCCCAGCATTTT. Translation gives CASGGWGNQPQHF.